These 31 T cell receptor beta chains originate from one sample sequenced in a study of blood T cells in healthy people across ages. The authors ran a second PCR of roughly 6 to 12 cycles using a sample-barcoded 5' primer and a J-beta primer mix. TCRdb reprocessed the 5' RACE reads via MiXCR and lists one record per CDR3 protein. Altogether 650,000 to 1,000,000 distinct CDR3 sequences are present, about 47% being singletons, with the ten largest covering over 15%. Material for sequencing was blood. These receptors all stem from a man older than 75 in good health.

The rearrangement links TRBV5-1 to TRBJ2-7; 9 positions match TRBD1. The CDR3 sequence is 14 residues long. With V trimmed by 4 bases and J by 3 bases, 5 bases remained unmatched. Germline CDR1 SGHRS, CDR2 YFSETQ. This CDR3 is CASSITGGNYEQYF. The CDR3 DNA is TGCGCCAGCAGCATAACAGGGGGCAACTACGAGCAGTACTTC. Complete variable domain (other parts from reference TRBV5-1 and TRBJ2-7): KAGVTQTPRYLIKTRGQQVTLSCSPISGHRSVSWYQQTPGQGLQFLFEYFSETQRNKGNFPGRFSGRQFSNSRSEMNVSTLELGDSALYLCASSITGGNYEQYFGPGTRLTVT.

V usage is TRBV3-1 and J usage is TRBJ2-5; a possible D gene is TRBD2 (5 bases). The germline V and J ends were trimmed by 3 bases and 11 bases, with 19 bases remaining between them. The CDR3 is 14 residues long. Germline V gene lookup returns CDR1 LGHDT and CDR2 YNNKEL (reference sequence). CDR3 coding DNA: TGTGCCAGCAGCCAGAGCCATGATCGGGGTGAGCAGTACTTC. Translated: CASSQSHDRGEQYF.

The V and J genes are TRBV7-2 and TRBJ2-3; the D gene is possibly TRBD1 (5 bases). The CDR3 length is 16 residues. The V end lost 4 bases, the J end lost 6 bases, and 20 bases lay between the germline ends. From germline, CDR1 is SGHTA and CDR2 FQGNSA. The CDR3 bases are TGTGCCAGCAGCTCTTTTGGGGCTACAACGGGCGATACGCAGTATTTT. Protein product: CASSSFGATTGDTQYF.

This clonotype was picked up one time. This may stem from a read error, because a much larger clone lies one nucleotide away. The chain has TRBV15 and TRBJ2-5; 9 nucleotides agree with TRBD2. CDR1 is LNHNV, CDR2 YYDKDF, per germline (reference sequence). This CDR3 comprises 16 residues. For the CDR3, the DNA is TGTACCACCAGCAGAGAAAGCGGGAGGCCTTGGGAGACCCAGTACTTC. It specifies CTTSRESGRPWETQYF.

The rearrangement links TRBV7-2 to TRBJ2-3; the match to TRBD2 covers 13 bases. Germline V gene data show CDR1 as SGHTA and CDR2 as FQGNSA. The V and J ends lost 1 base and 3 bases, in that order; junction bases with no gene match: 7. The CDR3 covers 18 residues. CDR3 DNA: TGTGCCAGCAGCTTAGAACTAGCGGGAGGGCCTCGTACAGATACGCAGTATTTT. This encodes CASSLELAGGPRTDTQYF.

This clonotype was recorded at least ten times. The chain links TRBV7-9 to TRBJ1-1; D gene ambiguous. Germline V gene data show CDR1 as SEHNR and CDR2 as FQNEAQ (reference sequence). This CDR3 is 13 amino acids long. V lost 1 base and J 2 bases, leaving 5 bases between the germline ends. The CDR3 sequence is CASSLVGNTEAFF. The CDR3 DNA sequence: TGTGCCAGCAGCTTAGTTGGCAACACTGAAGCTTTCTTT.

This clonotype came up many times. This chain uses TRBV5-1 with TRBJ2-5; 8 positions match TRBD1. V lost 5 bases and J lost 5; bases outside the gene matches: 5. The CDR3 extends over 13 amino acids. The germline gives CDR1 SGHRS, CDR2 YFSETQ. Here the CDR3 DNA reads TGCGCCAGCAGTCCCACAGGGGGGGAGACCCAGTACTTC. Protein product: CASSPTGGETQYF.

This clonotype has at least ten counts. This chain uses TRBV24-1 with TRBJ2-5; the D gene could be TRBD1 or TRBD2 (5 bases each). The CDR3 length is 12 residues. V was pared by 5 bases and J by 7 bases, with 10 bases between. CDR1 is KGHDR, CDR2 SFDVKD, per germline. CDR3 coding DNA: TGTGCCACCAGTGGACCTGGGGGGACCCAGTACTTC. Encoded protein: CATSGPGGTQYF.

The chain's CDR3 is CASKAAGVSYEQYF. The CDR3 DNA reads as TGTGCCAGCAAGGCGGCGGGGGTGTCCTACGAGCAGTACTTC. The genes are TRBV28 and TRBJ2-7; TRBD2 agrees at 7 bases. After removal of 7 bases from V and 1 base from J, the junction contained 7 bases not matched to a gene. Germline assignment: CDR1 MDHEN and CDR2 SYDVKM. The CDR3 is 14 residues long.

In its sample, this clonotype was seen many times. Just one base apart from a much larger clone, this may be a read error. This chain links TRBV4-2 with TRBJ2-7; 8 bases line up with TRBD1. The V gene's germline CDR1 is LGHNA and CDR2 YNFKEQ. The V segment lost 0 bases and the J segment 2 bases; nucleotides outside the gene matches: 0. CDR3 size: 14 residues. The CDR3 loop is CASSQDRGPYEQYF. The CDR3 nucleotides are TGTGCCAGCAGCCAAGACAGGGGGCCCTACGAGCAGTACTTC.

This clonotype was detected only once. This chain uses TRBV10-3 with TRBJ2-7; 9 bases fit TRBD2. CDR1 ENHRY and CDR2 SYGVKD come from the germline V gene. V was pared by 3 bases and J by 5 bases, with 5 bases of the junction left unmatched. The length of the CDR3 is 14 residues. CDR3 protein: CAISDKREAHEQYF. As DNA, the CDR3 is TGTGCCATCAGTGATAAGCGGGAGGCCCACGAGCAGTACTTC.

As DNA, the CDR3 is TGTGCCAGCAGCCCCTCACGACTGAGCTCCTACAATGAGCAGTACTTC. Protein: CASSPSRLSSYNEQYF. The chain combines TRBV7-8 with TRBJ2-1; D call uncertain. The closer fit of TRBJ2-7 to the DNA end suggests the J call may be wrong. This CDR3 is built from 16 residues. The germline CDR1 and CDR2 sequences are SGHVS and FQNEAQ.

This chain uses TRBV12-3 or TRBV12-4 with TRBJ2-3, with TRBD1 as a possible D gene (6 bases). Trimming shortened V by 2 bases and J by 3 bases, and 12 bases separated the two germline ends. The CDR3 loop spans 15 amino acids. The CDR3 nucleotides are TGTGCCAGCAGTTTAAGGGGGACCAGGACAGATACGCAGTATTTT. It encodes CASSLRGTRTDTQYF.

The CDR3 is CASSFQQPGANVLTF. The CDR3 DNA reads TGTGCCAGCAGCTTCCAACAGCCTGGGGCCAACGTCCTGACTTTC. This sequence joins TRBV5-8 and TRBJ2-6; no definite D call. Germline lookup yields CDR1 SGHTS and CDR2 YDEGEE. V was pared by 2 bases and J by 2 bases, with 8 bases between. CDR3 length: 15 residues.

This clonotype was counted a few times. V usage is TRBV2 and J usage is TRBJ2-1, with 11 positions matching TRBD2. Looked up from germline, CDR1 is SNHLY and CDR2 is FYNNEI. This CDR3 has 16 amino acids. V lost 7 bases to trimming and J lost 2 bases; unmatched junction nucleotides: 7. The CDR3 DNA reads as TGTGCCAGCATCCCCACTAGCGGGAGCCCCTACAATGAGCAGTTCTTC. Protein sequence: CASIPTSGSPYNEQFF.

The chain has TRBV9 and TRBJ2-7; TRBD1 aligns across 7 bases. The CDR3 covers 15 residues. Germline trimming cut 0 bases from V and 3 bases from J; bases unmatched to any gene: 6. Germline V gives CDR1 SGDLS, CDR2 YYNGEE. The CDR3 spells CASSVGGGQHYEQYF. The CDR3 DNA follows: TGTGCCAGCAGCGTAGGTGGGGGACAGCACTACGAGCAGTACTTC.

The chain is built from TRBV5-1 and TRBJ2-3; no definite D call. This CDR3 has 13 amino acids. Trimming left V 5 bases short and J 4 bases short, with 11 bases between. Germline V lookup: CDR1 SGHRS, CDR2 YFSETQ. CDR3 DNA sequence: TGCGCCAGCAGGCTGCCAGGACCAGATACGCAGTATTTT. Translating gives CASRLPGPDTQYF.

The chain combines TRBV20-1 with TRBJ2-6, with D hard to call. Trimming took off 7 bases at V and 0 bases at J, with 16 bases between the two ends. This CDR3 is 16 amino acids long. The germline V gene encodes CDR1 DFQATT and CDR2 SNEGSKA (reference sequence). This CDR3 reads CSGKGAGSSGANVLTF. DNA of the CDR3: TGCAGTGGGAAGGGCGCAGGCAGCTCTGGGGCCAACGTCCTGACTTTC.

This sequence joins TRBV24-1 and TRBJ2-1, with 16 bases that match TRBD2. CDR3 length: 16 amino acids. After removal of 9 bases from V and 5 bases from J, the junction contained 6 bases not matched to a gene. In germline, CDR1 is KGHDR, CDR2 SFDVKD. As DNA, the CDR3 is TGTGCCACCTCCGGGACTAGCGGGAGGGGAGACAATGAGCAGTTCTTC. This encodes CATSGTSGRGDNEQFF.

This clonotype was recorded at least ten times. The chain has TRBV5-1 and TRBJ2-5, with TRBD2 identical over 9 bases. CDR3 length: 16 residues. Per the germline V gene, CDR1 is SGHRS and CDR2 is YFSETQ. Unmatched junction bases numbered 14, after V lost 0 bases and J lost 11 bases. Here the CDR3 DNA reads TGCGCCAGCAGCTTGGACCCAGCGGGAGGAAACAATGAGCAGTACTTC. It translates to CASSLDPAGGNNEQYF.

The V call is TRBV3-1, the J call TRBJ1-2; 9 nucleotides match TRBD1. Germline V lookup: CDR1 LGHDT, CDR2 YNNKEL (reference sequence). The CDR3 contains 16 residues. The trim removed 0 bases at V and 4 bases at J, leaving 6 bases unmatched. For the CDR3, the DNA is TGTGCCAGCAGCCAAGAATACGGACAGGGGTTCTATGGCTACACCTTC. Translation: CASSQEYGQGFYGYTF.

This chain joins TRBV20-1 and TRBJ2-1; 10 bases map to TRBD2. The CDR3 contains 16 residues. In germline, CDR1 is DFQATT, CDR2 SNEGSKA (reference sequence). V trimming: 0 bases; J trimming: 6 bases; junction bases outside the gene matches: 8. DNA for the CDR3: TGCAGTGCTAGAGATTCCGGGACTAGCGTCCCCAATGAGCAGTTCTTC. The encoded protein is CSARDSGTSVPNEQFF.

The chain joins TRBV2 to TRBJ2-7; tentatively, D is TRBD1 or TRBD2 (5 bases each). Trimming shortened V by 8 bases and J by 0 bases, and 14 bases separated the two germline ends. Germline V gives CDR1 SNHLY, CDR2 FYNNEI. CDR3 length: 14 residues. The CDR3 spells CASEPGPSSYEQYF. Here the CDR3 DNA reads TGTGCCAGCGAACCGGGACCTAGCTCCTACGAGCAGTACTTC.

This chain connects TRBV10-3 to TRBJ1-2, with 7 bases matching TRBD1. Germline CDR1 is ENHRY and CDR2 is SYGVKD. Trimming removed 10 bases from V and 3 bases from J; junction bases left unmatched: 8. This CDR3 contains 13 residues. Here the CDR3 reads CATHLGTDYGYTF. The CDR3 DNA follows: TGTGCCACCCACCTCGGGACAGACTATGGCTACACCTTC.

This clonotype came up a few times. The chain combines TRBV5-1 with TRBJ2-7; tentative D call: TRBD2 (6 bases). The CDR3 loop spans 12 amino acids. V shed 4 bases and J shed 5 bases, with 10 bases lying between them. Germline values: CDR1 SGHRS, CDR2 YFSETQ. CDR3 loop: CASSVTRNEQYF. The CDR3 DNA sequence: TGCGCCAGCAGCGTGACTAGGAACGAGCAGTACTTC.

This clonotype has a handful of counts. The rearrangement links TRBV28 to TRBJ2-7; tentative D call: TRBD2 (6 bases). The V end lost 5 bases, the J end lost 7 bases, and 12 bases lay between the germline ends. The CDR3 contains 12 residues. CDR1 is MDHEN, CDR2 SYDVKM, per germline. The CDR3 DNA is TGTGCCAGCAGTCCGATAGGGAGGGAGCAGTACTTC. Protein product: CASSPIGREQYF.

The chain uses TRBV3-1 and TRBJ2-5; 13 bases map to TRBD2. TRBJ2-7 matches the DNA end more closely, so the J call is doubtful. The V gene's germline CDR1 is LGHDT and CDR2 YNNKEL (reference sequence). CDR3 length: 16 amino acids. This chain's CDR3 is CASSPQLAGGHYEQYF. The CDR3 nucleotides are TGTGCCAGCAGCCCGCAACTAGCGGGAGGGCACTACGAGCAGTACTTC.

CDR3 DNA sequence: TGCAGCGTTGAAGATGCGGGGGGGGCCTACAATGAGCAGTTCTTC. It yields the protein CSVEDAGGAYNEQFF. This chain uses TRBV29-1 with TRBJ2-1, with 9 bases matching TRBD2. V lost 0 bases to trimming and J lost 2 bases; unmatched junction nucleotides: 2. The CDR3 covers 15 residues. Looked up from germline, CDR1 is SQVTM and CDR2 is ANQGSEA.

The chain joins TRBV24-1 to TRBJ2-5, with 9 positions matching TRBD1. Germline V CDR1 and CDR2: KGHDR, SFDVKD. With 4 bases clipped from V and 2 bases from J, the junction kept 10 bases outside the gene matches. This CDR3 region has 17 residues. The CDR3 sequence: CATSDIGRDRVQETQYF. In DNA form, the CDR3 reads TGTGCCACCAGTGACATCGGCCGGGACAGGGTACAAGAGACCCAGTACTTC.

This sequence joins TRBV9 and TRBJ2-7; D could derive from TRBD1 or TRBD2 (5 bases each). The CDR3 has 15 amino acids. Germline assignment: CDR1 SGDLS and CDR2 YYNGEE. V was cut by 1 base and J by 5 bases, with 16 bases left in between. CDR3 loop: CASSVNPGGADEQYF. The CDR3 DNA is TGTGCCAGCAGCGTAAATCCTGGGGGAGCGGACGAGCAGTACTTC.

In its sample, this clonotype was seen many times. The CDR3 DNA reads TGCAGCGTTGGGGGACCTTCGGGCAGGGGGACAGATACGCAGTATTTT. Protein product: CSVGGPSGRGTDTQYF. The V call is TRBV29-1, the J call TRBJ2-3; 7 bases are shared with TRBD1. CDR1 is SQVTM and CDR2 is ANQGSEA in the germline V gene. The CDR3 is 16 residues long. Losses at the gene ends were 4 bases for V and 3 bases for J; bases not matched to a gene: 13.